This TCR beta chain was captured by sequencing in a study of response to subunit inactivated influenza vaccine (dated 2018 in TCRdb). General notes on the study: To follow how T cells responded to a trivalent subunit inactivated influenza vaccine, the researchers relied on deep quantitative profiling of the T cell receptor repertoire. Summary of the overall study and its limitations: The authors proposed that each seasonal influenza vaccination may bring in only a limited number of new T cells.

The library was generated by RT-PCR. Sequencing was performed on an Illumina HiSeq 2500. The public sequencing data were trimmed at Q25 with fastp and processed into clonotypes with MiXCR by TCRdb, which kept only in-frame beta chains. Each CDR3 protein appears once, grouped with its most common genes and DNA. The sample profile shows approximately 530,000 distinct CDR3 sequences; approximately 7.8% of them were found once. Together, the top ten hold 10% to 15% of the sample. This clonotype was recorded many times. Its cognate antigen has yet to be identified. Per-base qualities were not stored, and no clone one base away is much larger. The receptor was derived from a man aged 45-69 years who received an inactivated influenza vaccine. Donor details come from another sample of the same person, matched by shared clones. The sequencing here drew on PBMCs from blood, taken less than 30 months after vaccination.

The CDR3 loop reads CASSLTAGGPSGELFF. The bases read TGTGCCAGCAGTTTAACTGCGGGAGGGCCGAGCGGGGAGCTGTTTTTT. This receptor chain uses TRBV12-3 or TRBV12-4 and TRBJ2-2, and 9 bases in between align with TRBD2. The CDR3 sequence holds 16 residues, the cysteine and phenylalanine included. Kept here is only the CDR3 DNA, which spans 48 bases and is read in frame from base 1. Germline trimming amounts to 2 bases on V and 7 bases on J, with 8 as the count of junction bases outside the gene matches.